This note documents a single T cell receptor beta chain sequence. The Seattle patients joined while their infection was active and were tracked longitudinally afterward. Data came from immunoSEQ multiplex PCR; TCRdb stores just in-frame clones and leaves some out. In the table there are fewer than 350,000 clones, about 86% of which are singletons. The data were taken from a study of blood T cell repertoires in COVID-19. About the study: Acute and convalescent COVID-19 specimens originated in the United States, Italy and Spain.

CDR3 length: 16 residues. Trimming left V 4 bases short and J 1 base short, with 13 bases between. The germline V gene has CDR1 MNHEY and CDR2 SVGEGT. Sequencing was done on a sample of peripheral blood. This TCR was recovered from an older woman with COVID-19, enrolled during active disease. V usage is TRBV6-2 or TRBV6-3 and J usage is TRBJ2-2, with D unresolved. The chain's CDR3 is CASSFAGRQNTGELFF. As DNA, the CDR3 is TGTGCCAGCAGTTTTGCTGGCCGCCAGAACACCGGGGAGCTGTTTTTT.